This TCR beta chain was captured by sequencing in a study of a mutant IDH1 vaccine in newly diagnosed glioma. Study-level information: Of treated patients, roughly 62% were men and 37.5% women, averaging roughly 42 years. The therapy given earlier, which was standard therapy, consisted of radiotherapy, temozolomide, or both, and most of the patients received both. Study findings and constraints: There were vaccine-induced immune responses in about 92% of the patients. No link was apparently found between pseudoprogression and changes in top peripheral T cell clonotypes.

Trimming took 6 bases from V and 0 from J; bases not matched to a gene: 4. CDR3 length: 15 residues. CDR1 and CDR2 from the germline V gene are MNHNY and SVGAGI (reference sequence). The time point here: week 5, during vaccination. Every vaccination contained 300 ug of the mutant IDH1 20-mer peptide and was paired with topical imiquimod. Sequencing was performed with immunoSEQ multiplex PCR; in TCRdb, only in-frame clones are kept and a portion is missing. The repertoire includes 32,000 or so clones, approximately 80% of them detected once, and more than 20% sits in the top ten. Turning to this clone: Its antigen is unidentified.

This clonotype originated in a man aged 25-40 years with glioma. Here the sequenced sample was PBMCs, taken from a glioma patient whose treatment included an IDH1 peptide vaccine. The chain links TRBV6-6 to TRBJ1-5; 8 bases are a match to TRBD1. CDR3 region: CASRRDRNSNQPQHF. DNA of the CDR3: TGTGCCAGCAGGAGGGACAGGAATAGCAATCAGCCCCAGCATTTT.